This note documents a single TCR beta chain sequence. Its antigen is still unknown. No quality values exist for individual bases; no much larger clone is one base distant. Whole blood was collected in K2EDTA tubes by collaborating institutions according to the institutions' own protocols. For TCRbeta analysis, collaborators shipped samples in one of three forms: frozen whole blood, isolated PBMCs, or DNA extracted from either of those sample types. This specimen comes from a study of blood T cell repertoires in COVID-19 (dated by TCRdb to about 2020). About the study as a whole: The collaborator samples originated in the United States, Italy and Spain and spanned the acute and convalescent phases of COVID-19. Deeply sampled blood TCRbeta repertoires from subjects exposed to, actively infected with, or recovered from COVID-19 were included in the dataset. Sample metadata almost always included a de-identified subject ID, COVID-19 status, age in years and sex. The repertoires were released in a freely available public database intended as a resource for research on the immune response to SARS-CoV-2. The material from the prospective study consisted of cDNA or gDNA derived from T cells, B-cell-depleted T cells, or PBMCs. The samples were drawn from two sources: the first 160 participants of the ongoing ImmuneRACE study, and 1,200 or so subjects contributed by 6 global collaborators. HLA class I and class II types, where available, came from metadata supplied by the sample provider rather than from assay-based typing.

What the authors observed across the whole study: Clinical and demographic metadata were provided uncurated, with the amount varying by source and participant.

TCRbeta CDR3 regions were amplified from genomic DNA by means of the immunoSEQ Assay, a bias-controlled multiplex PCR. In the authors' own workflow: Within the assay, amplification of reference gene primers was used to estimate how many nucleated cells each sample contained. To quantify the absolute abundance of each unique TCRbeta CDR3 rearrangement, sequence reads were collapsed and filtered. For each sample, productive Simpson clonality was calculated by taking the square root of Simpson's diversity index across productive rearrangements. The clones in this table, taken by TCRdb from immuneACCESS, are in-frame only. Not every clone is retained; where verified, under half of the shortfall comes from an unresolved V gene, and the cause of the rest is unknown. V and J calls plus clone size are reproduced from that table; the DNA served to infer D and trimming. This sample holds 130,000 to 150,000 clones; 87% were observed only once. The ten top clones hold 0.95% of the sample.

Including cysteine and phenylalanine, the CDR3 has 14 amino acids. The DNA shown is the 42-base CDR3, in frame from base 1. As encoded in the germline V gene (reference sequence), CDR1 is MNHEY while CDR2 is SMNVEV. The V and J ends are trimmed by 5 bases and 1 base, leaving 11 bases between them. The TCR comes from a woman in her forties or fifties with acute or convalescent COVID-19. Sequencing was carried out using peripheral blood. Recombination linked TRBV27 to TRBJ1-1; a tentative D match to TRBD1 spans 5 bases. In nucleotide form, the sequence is TGTGCCAGCAGTGGGGGACTGTCGAACACTGAAGCTTTCTTT. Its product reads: CASSGGLSNTEAFF.